This T cell receptor (beta chain) was sequenced for a study of neurological immune-mediated disorders. Findings and caveats of the study: Expanded clones shared no CDR3 amino acid sequences across subjects, suggesting private repertoires in all groups.

With 10-nucleotide random UMIs, 5'RACE was used to make the cDNA. TCRdb processed the 5' RACE reads anew with MiXCR; each CDR3 protein has one entry. The data show about 99,000 distinct CDR3 sequences, 9.5% to 14% seen once. This clonotype occurred many times. Its cognate antigen is unknown. Sample time point: longitudinal time-point 3. CDR3 size: 13 residues. Germline CDR1 is SGHRS and CDR2 is YFSETQ. Trimming cost V 7 bases and J 8 bases, with 16 bases left between them. Sequencing input: PBMCs. The chain uses TRBV5-1 and TRBJ2-1, with TRBD2 as a possible D gene (6 bases). The sequence was collected from a female donor with HTLV-1-associated myelopathy (HAM/TSP). Here the CDR3 DNA reads TGCGCCAGCGGGATCAGCGGGCGCGATGAGCAGTTCTTC. Translating it yields CASGISGRDEQFF.